This T cell receptor (beta chain) came from a study of metastatic and nonmetastatic thyroid tumors. Study conclusions and caveats: A significant increase in TCR beta diversity was reportedly seen in malignant thyroid tumors relative to benign nodules, in blood and tumor.

Using MiXCR, TCRdb reanalyzed the PCR reads. The sample yields about 93,000 clones, more than 9.5% seen once. This clone was seen a handful of times. Antigen specificity is unknown. The CDR3 is 16 amino acids. V lost 4 bases to trimming and J lost 7 bases; unmatched junction nucleotides: 10. Per the germline V gene, CDR1 is MDHEN and CDR2 is SYDVKM. There were no patients who had received any treatment before thyroid surgery. This receptor was obtained from a female donor with papillary thyroid cancer or a benign thyroid nodule (not recorded which). Some clones in this sample may be carry-over from other donors' samples. The chain is built from TRBV28 and TRBJ2-3; 11 positions agree with TRBD2. The sequencing sample was made of blood. CDR3 sequence reads: CASSSRIAGGVYTQYF. CDR3 nucleotides: TGTGCCAGCAGTTCTAGAATAGCGGGAGGGGTTTATACGCAGTATTTT.